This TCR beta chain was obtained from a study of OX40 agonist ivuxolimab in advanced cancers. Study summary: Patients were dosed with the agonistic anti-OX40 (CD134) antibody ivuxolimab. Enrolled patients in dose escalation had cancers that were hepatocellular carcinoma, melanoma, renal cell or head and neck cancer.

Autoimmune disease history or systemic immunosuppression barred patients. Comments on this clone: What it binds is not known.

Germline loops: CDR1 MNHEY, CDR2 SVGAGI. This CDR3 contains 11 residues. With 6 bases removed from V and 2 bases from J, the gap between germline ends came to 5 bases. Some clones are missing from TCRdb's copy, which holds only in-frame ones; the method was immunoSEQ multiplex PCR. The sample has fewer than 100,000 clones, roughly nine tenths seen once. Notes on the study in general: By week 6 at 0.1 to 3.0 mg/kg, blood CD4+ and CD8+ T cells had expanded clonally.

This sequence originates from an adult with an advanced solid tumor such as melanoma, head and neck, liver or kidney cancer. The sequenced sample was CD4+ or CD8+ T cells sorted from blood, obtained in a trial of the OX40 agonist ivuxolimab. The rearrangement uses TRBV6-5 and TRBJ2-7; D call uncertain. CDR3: CASSSPYEQYF. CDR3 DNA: TGTGCCAGCAGCTCTCCCTACGAGCAGTACTTC.